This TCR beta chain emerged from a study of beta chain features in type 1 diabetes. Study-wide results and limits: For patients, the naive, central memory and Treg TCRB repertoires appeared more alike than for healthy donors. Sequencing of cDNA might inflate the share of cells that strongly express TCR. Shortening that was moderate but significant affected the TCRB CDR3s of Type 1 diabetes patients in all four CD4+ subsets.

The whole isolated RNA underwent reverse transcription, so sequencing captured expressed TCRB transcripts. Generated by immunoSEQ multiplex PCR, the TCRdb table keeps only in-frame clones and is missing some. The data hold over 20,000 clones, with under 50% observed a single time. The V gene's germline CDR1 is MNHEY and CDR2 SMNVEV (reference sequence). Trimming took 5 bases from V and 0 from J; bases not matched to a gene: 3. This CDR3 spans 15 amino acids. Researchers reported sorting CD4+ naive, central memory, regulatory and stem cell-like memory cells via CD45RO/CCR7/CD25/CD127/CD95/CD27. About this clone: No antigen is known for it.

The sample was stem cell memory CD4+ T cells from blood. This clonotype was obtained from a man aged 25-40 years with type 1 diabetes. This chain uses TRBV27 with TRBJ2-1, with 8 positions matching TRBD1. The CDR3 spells CASSPTGGSYNEQFF. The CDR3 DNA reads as TGTGCCAGCAGTCCAACAGGGGGCTCCTACAATGAGCAGTTCTTC.